Shown below are 31 T cell receptor beta chains from a single sample sequenced in a study of blood T cell repertoires in COVID-19. Assay: immunoSEQ multiplex PCR; the TCRdb copy retains only in-frame clones and omits some. The sample yields a few hundred thousand clones, approximately 85% seen once. What was sequenced was peripheral blood. The receptors here all came from a woman between 65 and 79 years old with COVID-19, enrolled during active disease.

About this clone: The same CDR3 arises from other DNA sequences in this sample as well. This chain links TRBV19 with TRBJ1-1, with 9 positions matching TRBD1. Germline lookup yields CDR1 LNHDA and CDR2 SQIVND (reference sequence). The ends lost 1 base at V and 3 bases at J; junction bases unmatched: 3. This CDR3 comprises 15 residues. CDR3 bases: TGTGCCAGTAGTATAGCGGGACAGGGAGACACTGAAGCTTTCTTT. This sequence encodes CASSIAGQGDTEAFF.

This chain links TRBV6-5 with TRBJ2-7; TRBD2 matches at 8 bases. With 5 bases clipped from V and 6 bases from J, the junction kept 6 bases outside the gene matches. The germline gives CDR1 MNHEY, CDR2 SVGAGI. The CDR3 has 13 amino acids. The CDR3 loop is CASSSGSGSEQYF. The CDR3 DNA follows: TGTGCCAGCAGTAGCGGGAGTGGTTCCGAGCAGTACTTC.

The chain carries TRBV7-8 and TRBJ2-7; 7 nucleotides align to TRBD1. The germline CDR1 and CDR2 sequences are SGHVS and FQNEAQ. The CDR3 contains 14 residues. The V and J ends lost 1 base and 3 bases, in that order; junction bases with no gene match: 3. CDR3 sequence (DNA): TGTGCCAGCAGCTTAGTTCAGGGGGACTACGAGCAGTACTTC. Residues: CASSLVQGDYEQYF.

A single count supports this clone. CDR3 amino acids: CASSLVQRISYNEQFF. The CDR3 region has the DNA TGTGCCAGCAGCTTAGTCCAGCGGATCTCCTACAATGAGCAGTTCTTC. This rearrangement joins TRBV7-3 to TRBJ2-1, with D perhaps TRBD2 (5 bases). The germline V gene encodes CDR1 SGHTA and CDR2 FQGTGA. V lost 2 bases, J lost 0 bases, and 11 bases lay in between. This CDR3 is built from 16 residues.

The chain couples TRBV6-6 to TRBJ2-7, with unresolved D. Germline CDR1 is MNHNY and CDR2 is SVGAGI (reference sequence). V lost 0 bases, J lost 3 bases, and 3 bases lay in between. This CDR3 contains 12 residues. CDR3 nucleotides: TGTGCCAGCAGTTACTCTATCTACGAGCAGTACTTC. Translating gives CASSYSIYEQYF.

CDR3 in amino acids: CASQPQSSYNSPLHF. Here the CDR3 DNA reads TGTGCCAGCCAACCACAGAGCTCCTATAATTCACCCCTCCACTTT. This sequence joins TRBV6-5 and TRBJ1-6; D call uncertain. This CDR3 spans 15 amino acids. V lost 8 bases and J lost 0, with 11 bases in between. Germline loops: CDR1 MNHEY, CDR2 SVGAGI.

This rearrangement joins TRBV5-6 to TRBJ2-3, with D perhaps matching TRBD1 (6 bases). Germline V gene lookup returns CDR1 SGHDT and CDR2 YYEEEE. The CDR3 totals 11 residues. Trimming removed 3 bases from V and 11 bases from J, with 10 bases in between. CDR3 nucleotide sequence: TGTGCCAGCAGCTCAACAGGGAAGCAGTATTTT. This codes for CASSSTGKQYF. Together with reference TRBV5-6 and TRBJ2-3, the CDR3 gives the full variable domain: DAGVTQSPTHLIKTRGQQVTLRCSPKSGHDTVSWYQQALGQGPQFIFQYYEEEERQRGNFPDRFSGHQFPNYSSELNVNALLLGDSALYLCASSSTGKQYFGPGTRLTVL.

CDR3 sequence reads: CASSTRQGAPYEQYF. For the CDR3, the DNA is TGCGCCAGCAGTACCAGACAGGGCGCCCCCTACGAGCAGTACTTC. The rearrangement links TRBV5-1 to TRBJ2-7, with 7 bases lining up with TRBD1. The CDR3 sequence is 15 residues long. Germline V gene data show CDR1 as SGHRS and CDR2 as YFSETQ. With V trimmed by 5 bases and J by 2 bases, 10 bases remained unmatched.

The V gene is TRBV10-3, the J gene TRBJ1-5, with 8 bases fitting TRBD1. The CDR3 contains 15 residues. CDR1 ENHRY and CDR2 SYGVKD come from the germline V gene. Trimming at V came to 5 bases and at J to 4 bases, leaving 7 bases not matched to a gene. CDR3 coding DNA: TGTGCCATCAGTCCTGGACAGGGTCCAAATCAGCCCCAGCATTTT. Its translation: CAISPGQGPNQPQHF.

Of note for this clone: A read error may produce the germline difference seen at one junction end. The V call is TRBV28, the J call TRBJ2-7, with 8 bases aligning to TRBD1. Per the germline V gene, CDR1 is MDHEN and CDR2 is SYDVKM. This CDR3 region has 11 residues. The CDR3 sequence is CASSPRDRPHF. The CDR3 nucleotides are TGTGCCAGCAGCCCCCGGGACAGGCCACACTTC.

This chain joins TRBV7-3 and TRBJ2-5; 7 bases match TRBD2. Looked up from germline, CDR1 is SGHTA and CDR2 is FQGTGA. The CDR3 covers 13 residues. Trimming removed 6 bases from V and 6 bases from J; junction bases left unmatched: 7. DNA for the CDR3: TGTGCCAGCAGTCCCAAGCGGGAACAGACCCAGTACTTC. Translated: CASSPKREQTQYF.

The chain couples TRBV5-4 to TRBJ1-3, with D possibly matching TRBD1 (5 bases). Germline lookup yields CDR1 SGHNT and CDR2 YYREEE (reference sequence). There are 16 residues in the CDR3. The V gene lost 4 bases and the J gene lost 0 bases, with 14 bases spanning the gap. As DNA, the CDR3 is TGTGCCAGCAGCCCCGGGCGGGACCGCTCTGGAAACACCATATATTTT. This encodes CASSPGRDRSGNTIYF. The whole variable domain, remainder taken from reference TRBV5-4 and TRBJ1-3, is ETGVTQSPTHLIKTRGQQVTLRCSSQSGHNTVSWYQQALGQGPQFIFQYYREEENGRGNFPPRFSGLQFPNYSSELNVNALELDDSALYLCASSPGRDRSGNTIYFGEGSWLTVV.

Many counts were recorded for this clone. This chain links TRBV6-5 with TRBJ1-4; maybe TRBD1 (6 bases). V lost 8 bases to trimming and J lost 1 base, with 14 bases between them. Germline loops: CDR1 MNHEY, CDR2 SVGAGI. This CDR3 is built from 15 residues. Here the CDR3 DNA reads TGTGCCAGCGGACTAGGGGGAGTAACTAATGAAAAACTGTTTTTT. Its translation: CASGLGGVTNEKLFF.

The chain is built from TRBV2 and TRBJ1-2, with 8 bases fitting TRBD1. J was trimmed by 2 bases and V by 5 bases; bases with no gene match: 7. CDR3 size: 15 residues. Germline V gene data show CDR1 as SNHLY and CDR2 as FYNNEI. CDR3 region: CASSPDRAPNYGYTF. The CDR3 coding sequence is TGTGCCAGCAGTCCGGACAGGGCCCCGAACTATGGCTACACCTTC. Looking up the rest from reference TRBV2 and TRBJ1-2 gives the full variable domain: EPEVTQTPSHQVTQMGQEVILRCVPISNHLYFYWYRQILGQKVEFLVSFYNNEISEKSEIFDDQFSVERPDGSNFTLKIRSTKLEDSAMYFCASSPDRAPNYGYTFGSGTRLTVV.

V gene TRBV7-9 combines with J gene TRBJ2-3, with 7 bases fitting TRBD2. V gave up 5 bases and J gave up 6 bases; unmatched junction bases: 14. The germline V gene encodes CDR1 SEHNR and CDR2 FQNEAQ (reference sequence). This CDR3 has 16 amino acids. The CDR3 spells CASSRGGAGSPDTQYF. Here the CDR3 DNA reads TGTGCCAGCAGCCGGGGAGGAGCGGGGAGCCCCGATACGCAGTATTTT.

The CDR3 DNA reads as TGTGCCAGCTCACCCTCGCCTACGAACACCGGGGAGCTGTTTTTT. This gives the protein CASSPSPTNTGELFF. V usage is TRBV18 and J usage is TRBJ2-2; D not resolved. The ends were cut back, 3 bases at V and 0 bases at J, with 8 bases in the middle. This CDR3 contains 15 residues. The germline V gene has CDR1 KGHSH and CDR2 LQKENI.

The J gene is TRBJ1-1, the V gene TRBV10-3; D gene ambiguous. Germline V CDR1 and CDR2: ENHRY, SYGVKD. V lost 3 bases and J 0 bases, leaving 8 bases between the germline ends. CDR3 length: 14 residues. CDR3 region: CAISENEVNTEAFF. CDR3 nucleotide sequence: TGTGCCATCAGTGAAAACGAGGTGAACACTGAAGCTTTCTTT.

The V gene is TRBV4-3, the J gene TRBJ2-3; 7 bases line up with TRBD2. The germline gives CDR1 LGHNA, CDR2 YSLEER. V lost 3 bases and J lost 0; bases outside the gene matches: 3. The CDR3 runs to 15 residues. The CDR3: CASSQAAGSTDTQYF. The DNA of the CDR3 is TGCGCCAGCAGCCAGGCAGCGGGGAGCACAGATACGCAGTATTTT.

This clone was seen a few times. The chain employs TRBV20-1 and TRBJ1-4, with D possibly being TRBD1 (6 bases). The CDR3 has 9 residues. The V gene's germline CDR1 is DFQATT and CDR2 SNEGSKA (reference sequence). This chain's CDR3 is CSRQEDLFF. Written as DNA, the CDR3 is TGCAGCCGACAGGAGGACCTGTTTTTT.

In DNA, the CDR3 is TGTGCCAGTAGTCGGAGCAGGGTACAGTCTGGAAACACCATATATTTT. Amino acids: CASSRSRVQSGNTIYF. This chain joins TRBV19 and TRBJ1-3, with D possibly TRBD1 on 5 matching bases. Germline-derived CDR1 and CDR2 are LNHDA and SQIVND (reference sequence). The CDR3 is 16 amino acids. Trimming pared 5 bases from V and 1 base from J, leaving 15 bases between.

The V call is TRBV30, the J call TRBJ1-2, with D possibly TRBD1 on 5 matching bases. Germline V CDR1 and CDR2: GTSNPN, SVGIG (reference sequence). The length of the CDR3 is 14 residues. The germline V and J ends were trimmed by 6 bases and 4 bases, with 18 bases remaining between them. The CDR3, as DNA: TGTGCCTGCGAATTAGACCCGGGACTCTATGGCTACACCTTC. Translated: CACELDPGLYGYTF.

V usage is TRBV7-8 and J usage is TRBJ2-7, with a tentative D call TRBD2 (6 bases). The V end was cut by 2 bases, the J end by 5 bases, with 13 bases between. The CDR3 covers 14 residues. In germline, CDR1 is SGHVS, CDR2 FQNEAQ. The CDR3 sequence is CASSLNTGVNEQYF. CDR3 sequence (DNA): TGTGCCAGCAGCTTAAATACGGGAGTGAACGAGCAGTACTTC.

The table lists this clone with a count of one. The V call is TRBV7-2, the J call TRBJ2-1; D is uncertain. Trimming stripped 0 bases from V and 8 bases from J, with 11 bases between. Germline V gene data show CDR1 as SGHTA and CDR2 as FQGNSA. CDR3 length equals 14 residues. The CDR3 nucleotides read TGTGCCAGCAGCTTAGCATCTCTTTTCGATGAGCAGTTCTTC. Its protein product is CASSLASLFDEQFF.

This sequence joins TRBV28 and TRBJ2-5; 8 bases line up with TRBD1. The V segment lost 5 bases and the J segment 5 bases; nucleotides outside the gene matches: 7. CDR3 length: 14 residues. The germline CDR1 and CDR2 sequences are MDHEN and SYDVKM. The CDR3 here is CASSPPGGIETQYF. For the CDR3, the DNA is TGTGCCAGCAGTCCGCCAGGGGGCATTGAGACCCAGTACTTC. The full variable domain, rest sourced from reference TRBV28 and TRBJ2-5, is DVKVTQSSRYLVKRTGEKVFLECVQDMDHENMFWYRQDPGLGLRLIYFSYDVKMKEKGDIPEGYSVSREKKERFSLILESASTNQTSMYLCASSPPGGIETQYFGPGTRLLVL.

The chain links TRBV25-1 to TRBJ2-4, with 14 bases fitting TRBD2. This CDR3 comprises 18 residues. The germline V gene has CDR1 MGHDK and CDR2 SYGVNS. Trimming took 5 bases from V and 4 from J; bases not matched to a gene: 10. CDR3 DNA sequence: TGTGCCAGCAGTTCCCGTCAGGGGACTAGCGGGAGAAAAAACATTCAGTACTTC. Translating it yields CASSSRQGTSGRKNIQYF.

The chain has TRBV9 and TRBJ2-3; TRBD2 agrees at 10 bases. The CDR3 has 17 amino acids. Losses at the gene ends were 0 bases for V and 5 bases for J; bases not matched to a gene: 9. Germline CDR1 and CDR2: SGDLS and YYNGEE. CDR3 coding DNA: TGTGCCAGCAGCGTAGGAATCCTAGCGGGAGTACAAGATACGCAGTATTTT. Its translation: CASSVGILAGVQDTQYF.

The chain carries TRBV11-2 and TRBJ1-6, with 9 nucleotides matching TRBD1. The CDR3 is 16 amino acids. The germline V gene encodes CDR1 SGHAT and CDR2 FQNNGV. Trimming cost V 3 bases and J 8 bases; bases outside gene matches: 8. Written as DNA, the CDR3 is TGTGCCAGCAGCTTCACCCGGGACAGGGCATATTCACCCCTCCACTTT. As protein: CASSFTRDRAYSPLHF.

There are many counts of this clone. This sample also contains other DNA sequences that code for the same CDR3. The chain links TRBV7-2 to TRBJ1-5; D is unresolved. CDR3 length: 13 amino acids. Germline V gene data show CDR1 as SGHTA and CDR2 as FQGNSA. Trimming took off 3 bases at V and 5 bases at J, with 8 bases between the two ends. As DNA, the CDR3 is TGTGCCAGCAGCTTGCAGGAGGATCAGCCCCAGCATTTT. This translates into CASSLQEDQPQHF.

This chain connects TRBV18 to TRBJ1-5; 10 bases fit TRBD1. This CDR3 is 14 amino acids long. The junction had 3 bases not matched to a gene; V was cut back by 3 bases and J by 7 bases. CDR1 is KGHSH and CDR2 is LQKENI in the germline V gene. The DNA for the CDR3 is TGTGCCAGCTCACCGGGACAGGGGTCCCAGCCCCAGCATTTT. It codes for CASSPGQGSQPQHF.

This rearrangement joins TRBV28 to TRBJ1-6, with 7 bases that match TRBD1. The CDR3 is 15 residues long. V lost 10 bases and J lost 4; bases outside the gene matches: 10. Germline CDR1 and CDR2: MDHEN and SYDVKM. The CDR3 reads CATGLRGQYNSPLHF. CDR3 nucleotides: TGTGCCACCGGGCTACGGGGACAGTATAATTCACCCCTCCACTTT.

The V call is TRBV11-2, the J call TRBJ1-1, with D possibly matching TRBD1 (5 bases). Germline values: CDR1 SGHAT, CDR2 FQNNGV. Trimming removed 4 bases from V and 7 bases from J, with 10 bases in between. The CDR3 spans 12 residues. CDR3 residues: CASSSDTYEAFF. Here the CDR3 DNA reads TGTGCCAGCAGCTCGGACACGTATGAAGCTTTCTTT.